This T cell receptor beta chain is from a study of blood T cell repertoires in COVID-19. At the level of the study: Sources were T cells, B-cell-depleted T cells, or PBMCs; the material itself was cDNA or gDNA.

Sequenced by immunoSEQ multiplex PCR; TCRdb stores in-frame clones only, minus some. The table records around 70,000 clones, more than 75% of them present only once. Sequences were obtained from peripheral blood. The origin of this receptor is a human donor in a cohort sampled during active COVID-19.

CDR3 residues: CASSFASGSNYGYTF. CDR3 DNA sequence: TGTGCCAGCAGCTTTGCGTCGGGGTCTAACTATGGCTACACCTTC. This sequence joins TRBV5-5 and TRBJ1-2; no reliable D call. The CDR3 is made up of 15 amino acids. In germline, CDR1 is SGHKS, CDR2 YYEKEE (reference sequence). The germline V and J ends were trimmed by 2 bases and 0 bases, with 11 bases remaining between them.